This TCR beta chain was sequenced during a study of cytomegalovirus exposure and HLA in healthy donors. Study summary: Previous work identified 120 million or so unique TCR beta sequences from 150 million to 200 million T cells. Counted in an early data release were about 85 million unique TCRs from HLA-typed donors.

Worth noting for this clone: Its target is unknown.

PCR used 60 Vbeta primers and 13 Jbeta primers. Some clones are missing from TCRdb's copy, which holds only in-frame ones; the method was immunoSEQ multiplex PCR. The sample gives roughly 190,000 clones, approximately 86% of which show up once; approximately 1.9% is in the top ten. Germline V gene data show CDR1 as GTSNPN and CDR2 as SVGIG (reference sequence). CDR3 length equals 12 residues. V shed 3 bases and J shed 3 bases, with 6 bases lying between them. Study-level findings and limits: Indistinguishability led to the exclusion of some V segments, TRBV6-2 and TRBV6-3 included. Reportedly, diagnosis of cytomegalovirus status by the classifier showed high specificity and sensitivity.

The origin of this receptor is a woman younger than 30 in good health and CMV-seronegative. The chain combines TRBV30 with TRBJ1-3; D perhaps matches TRBD1 (5 bases). Source material: PBMCs. The CDR3 protein is CAWSRVGNTIYF. DNA of the CDR3: TGTGCCTGGAGCAGGGTTGGAAACACCATATATTTT. Full variable domain (remainder filled in from reference TRBV30 and TRBJ1-3): SQTIHQWPATLVQPVGSPLSLECTVEGTSNPNLYWYRQAAGRGLQLLFYSVGIGQISSEVPQNLSASRPQDRQFILSSKKLLLSDSGFYLCAWSRVGNTIYFGEGSWLTVV.